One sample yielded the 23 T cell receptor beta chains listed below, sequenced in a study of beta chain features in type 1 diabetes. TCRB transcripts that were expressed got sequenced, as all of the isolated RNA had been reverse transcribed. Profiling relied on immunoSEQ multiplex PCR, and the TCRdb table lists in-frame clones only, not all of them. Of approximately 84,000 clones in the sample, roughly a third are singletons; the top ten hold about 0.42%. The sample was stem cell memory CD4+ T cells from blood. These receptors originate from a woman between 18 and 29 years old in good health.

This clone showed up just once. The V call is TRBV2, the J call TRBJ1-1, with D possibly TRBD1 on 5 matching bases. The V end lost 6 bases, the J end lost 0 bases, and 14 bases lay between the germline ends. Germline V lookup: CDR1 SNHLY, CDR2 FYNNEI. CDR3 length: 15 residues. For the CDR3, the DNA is TGTGCCAGCAGAGACGACAGCCTCTTGAACACTGAAGCTTTCTTT. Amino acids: CASRDDSLLNTEAFF.

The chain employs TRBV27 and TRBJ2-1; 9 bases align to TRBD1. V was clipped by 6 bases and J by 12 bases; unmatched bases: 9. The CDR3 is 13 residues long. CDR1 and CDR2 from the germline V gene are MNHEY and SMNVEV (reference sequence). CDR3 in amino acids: CASSPGDREAQFF. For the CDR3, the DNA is TGTGCCAGCAGCCCCGGGGACAGGGAAGCGCAGTTCTTC.

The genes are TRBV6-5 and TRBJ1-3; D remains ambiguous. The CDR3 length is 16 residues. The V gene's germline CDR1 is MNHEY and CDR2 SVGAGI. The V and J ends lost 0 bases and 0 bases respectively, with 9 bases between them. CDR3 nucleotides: TGTGCCAGCAGTTACTCGTACCCAGTCTCTGGAAACACCATATATTTT. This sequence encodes CASSYSYPVSGNTIYF.

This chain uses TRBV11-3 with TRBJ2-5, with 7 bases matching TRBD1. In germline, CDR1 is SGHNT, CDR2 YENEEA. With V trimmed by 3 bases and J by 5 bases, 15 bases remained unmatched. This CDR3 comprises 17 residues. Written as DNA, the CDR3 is TGTGCCAGCAGCTTTTCTAGGGGGCTGCGAGGGAGCGAGACCCAGTACTTC. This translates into CASSFSRGLRGSETQYF.

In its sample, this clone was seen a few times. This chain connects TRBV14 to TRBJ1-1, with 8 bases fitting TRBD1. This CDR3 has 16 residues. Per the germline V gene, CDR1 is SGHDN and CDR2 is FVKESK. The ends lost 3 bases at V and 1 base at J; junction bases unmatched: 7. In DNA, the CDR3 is TGTGCCAGCAGCCAGAGATCGGGACAGGCGAACACTGAAGCTTTCTTT. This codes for CASSQRSGQANTEAFF.

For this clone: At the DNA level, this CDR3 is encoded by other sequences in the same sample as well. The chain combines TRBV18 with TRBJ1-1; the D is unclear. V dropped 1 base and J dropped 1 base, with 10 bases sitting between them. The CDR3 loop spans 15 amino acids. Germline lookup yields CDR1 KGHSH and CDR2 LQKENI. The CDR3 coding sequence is TGTGCCAGCTCACCACGAACGGGGTCGAACACTGAAGCTTTCTTT. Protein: CASSPRTGSNTEAFF.

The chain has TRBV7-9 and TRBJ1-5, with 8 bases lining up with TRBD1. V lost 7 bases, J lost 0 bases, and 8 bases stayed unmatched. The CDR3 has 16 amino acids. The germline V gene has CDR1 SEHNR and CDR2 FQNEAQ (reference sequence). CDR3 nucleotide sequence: TGTGCCAGCACCTCGGGACAGGCTTATAGCAATCAGCCCCAGCATTTT. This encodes CASTSGQAYSNQPQHF.

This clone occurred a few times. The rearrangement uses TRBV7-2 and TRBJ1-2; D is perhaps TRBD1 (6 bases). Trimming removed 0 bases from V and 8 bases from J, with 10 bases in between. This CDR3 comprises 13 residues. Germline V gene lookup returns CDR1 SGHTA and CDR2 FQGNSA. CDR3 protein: CASSLATGSGYTF. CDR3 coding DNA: TGTGCCAGCAGCTTAGCGACAGGATCGGGCTACACCTTC. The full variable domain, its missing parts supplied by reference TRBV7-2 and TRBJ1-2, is GAGVSQSPSNKVTEKGKDVELRCDPISGHTALYWYRQSLGQGLEFLIYFQGNSAPDKSGLPSDRFSAERTGGSVSTLTIQRTQQEDSAVYLCASSLATGSGYTFGSGTRLTVV.

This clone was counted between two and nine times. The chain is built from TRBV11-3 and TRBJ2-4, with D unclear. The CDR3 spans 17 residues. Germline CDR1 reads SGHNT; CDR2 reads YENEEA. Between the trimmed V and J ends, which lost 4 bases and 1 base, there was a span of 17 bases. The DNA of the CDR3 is TGTGCCAGCAGCTCTAACCCGACCGGAGCGGCCAAAAACATTCAGTACTTC. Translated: CASSSNPTGAAKNIQYF.

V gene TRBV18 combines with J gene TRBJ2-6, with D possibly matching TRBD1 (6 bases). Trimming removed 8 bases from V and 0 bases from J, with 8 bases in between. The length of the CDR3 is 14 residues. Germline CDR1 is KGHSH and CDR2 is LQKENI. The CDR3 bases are TGTGCCAGCCTGGACAGCTCTGGGGCCAACGTCCTGACTTTC. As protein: CASLDSSGANVLTF.

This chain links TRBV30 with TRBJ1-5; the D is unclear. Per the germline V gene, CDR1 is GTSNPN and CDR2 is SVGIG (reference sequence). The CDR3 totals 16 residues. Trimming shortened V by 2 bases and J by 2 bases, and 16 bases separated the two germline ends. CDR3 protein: CAWSPVGGLGNQPQHF. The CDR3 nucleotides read TGTGCCTGGAGTCCTGTTGGAGGGCTAGGCAATCAGCCCCAGCATTTT.

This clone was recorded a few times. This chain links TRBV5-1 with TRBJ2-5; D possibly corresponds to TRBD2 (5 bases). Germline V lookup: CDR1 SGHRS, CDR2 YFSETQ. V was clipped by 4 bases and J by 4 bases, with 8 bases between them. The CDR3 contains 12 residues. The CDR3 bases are TGCGCCAGCAGCCCCCGGGGAGAGACCCAGTACTTC. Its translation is CASSPRGETQYF.

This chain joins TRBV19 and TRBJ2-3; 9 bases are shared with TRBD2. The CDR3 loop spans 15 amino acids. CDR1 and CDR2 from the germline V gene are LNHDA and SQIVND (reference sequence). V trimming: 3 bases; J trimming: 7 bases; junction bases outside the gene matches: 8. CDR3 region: CASSIWSGGRNTQYF. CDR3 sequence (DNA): TGTGCCAGTAGTATCTGGAGCGGGGGGCGGAATACGCAGTATTTT.

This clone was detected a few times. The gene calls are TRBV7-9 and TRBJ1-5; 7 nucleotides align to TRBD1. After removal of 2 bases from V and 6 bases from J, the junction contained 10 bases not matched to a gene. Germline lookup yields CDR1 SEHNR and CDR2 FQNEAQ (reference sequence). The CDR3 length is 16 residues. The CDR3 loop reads CASSLSTGEGGQPQHF. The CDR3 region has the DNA TGTGCCAGCAGCTTATCTACAGGGGAAGGGGGTCAGCCCCAGCATTTT.

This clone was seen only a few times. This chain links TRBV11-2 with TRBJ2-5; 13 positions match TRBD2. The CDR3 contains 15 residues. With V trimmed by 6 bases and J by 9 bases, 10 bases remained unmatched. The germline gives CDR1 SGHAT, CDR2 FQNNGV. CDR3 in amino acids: CASSPRTSGSEAQYF. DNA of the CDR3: TGTGCCAGCAGTCCTCGGACTAGCGGGAGCGAGGCCCAGTACTTC. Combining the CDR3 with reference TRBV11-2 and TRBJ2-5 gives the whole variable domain EAGVAQSPRYKIIEKRQSVAFWCNPISGHATLYWYQQILGQGPKLLIQFQNNGVVDDSQLPKDRFSAERLKGVDSTLKIQPAKLEDSAVYLCASSPRTSGSEAQYFGPGTRLLVL.

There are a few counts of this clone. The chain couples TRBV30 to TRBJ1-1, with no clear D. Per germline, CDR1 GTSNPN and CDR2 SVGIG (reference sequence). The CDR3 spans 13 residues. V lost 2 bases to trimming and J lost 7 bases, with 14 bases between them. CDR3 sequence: CAWSYGNMFEAFF. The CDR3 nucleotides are TGTGCCTGGAGTTACGGGAATATGTTTGAAGCTTTCTTT.

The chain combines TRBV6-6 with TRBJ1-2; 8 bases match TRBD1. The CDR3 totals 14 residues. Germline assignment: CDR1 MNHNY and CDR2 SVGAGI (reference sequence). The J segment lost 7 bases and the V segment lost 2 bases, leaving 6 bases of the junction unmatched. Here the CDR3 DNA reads TGTGCCAGCAGTTACAGGGACAGGTTCAGTGGCTACACCTTC. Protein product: CASSYRDRFSGYTF.

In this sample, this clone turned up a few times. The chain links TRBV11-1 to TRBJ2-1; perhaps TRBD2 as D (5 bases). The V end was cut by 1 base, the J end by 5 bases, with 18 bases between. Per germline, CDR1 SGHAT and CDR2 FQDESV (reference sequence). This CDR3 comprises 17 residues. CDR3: CASSLGSFKRTDNEQFF. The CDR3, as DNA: TGTGCCAGCAGCTTAGGCTCGTTCAAGCGGACCGACAATGAGCAGTTCTTC. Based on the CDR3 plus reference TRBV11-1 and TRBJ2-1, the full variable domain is EAEVAQSPRYKITEKSQAVAFWCDPISGHATLYWYRQILGQGPELLVQFQDESVVDDSQLPKDRFSAERLKGVDSTLKIQPAELGDSAMYLCASSLGSFKRTDNEQFFGPGTRLTVL.

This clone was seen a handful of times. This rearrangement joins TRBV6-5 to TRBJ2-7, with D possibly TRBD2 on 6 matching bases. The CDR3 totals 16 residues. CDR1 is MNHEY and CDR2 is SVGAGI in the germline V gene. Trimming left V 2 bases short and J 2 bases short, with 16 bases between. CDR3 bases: TGTGCCAGCAGTTACGGTAAATCGGGAGCCACCTACGAGCAGTACTTC. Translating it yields CASSYGKSGATYEQYF.

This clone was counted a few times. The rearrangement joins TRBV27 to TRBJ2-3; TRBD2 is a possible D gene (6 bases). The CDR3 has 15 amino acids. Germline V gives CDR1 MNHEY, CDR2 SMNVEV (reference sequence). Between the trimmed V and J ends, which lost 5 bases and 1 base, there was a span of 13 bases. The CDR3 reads CASSPRTIGTDTQYF. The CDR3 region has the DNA TGTGCCAGCAGTCCAAGGACTATCGGCACAGATACGCAGTATTTT.

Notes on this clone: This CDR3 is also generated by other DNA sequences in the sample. The CDR3 sequence is CASSDGRAPGTDTQYF. The CDR3 DNA is TGTGCCAGCAGCGATGGGCGAGCCCCCGGCACAGATACGCAGTATTTT. This sequence joins TRBV2 and TRBJ2-3; no reliable D call. In germline, CDR1 is SNHLY, CDR2 FYNNEI. The CDR3 runs 16 residues. V lost 6 bases, J lost 1 base, and 17 bases lay in between.

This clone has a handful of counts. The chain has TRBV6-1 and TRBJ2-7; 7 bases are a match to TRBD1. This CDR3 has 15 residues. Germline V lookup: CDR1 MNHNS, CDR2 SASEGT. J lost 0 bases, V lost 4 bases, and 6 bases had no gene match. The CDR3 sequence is CASSAETGYSYEQYF. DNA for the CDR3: TGTGCCAGCAGTGCCGAGACAGGGTACTCCTACGAGCAGTACTTC.

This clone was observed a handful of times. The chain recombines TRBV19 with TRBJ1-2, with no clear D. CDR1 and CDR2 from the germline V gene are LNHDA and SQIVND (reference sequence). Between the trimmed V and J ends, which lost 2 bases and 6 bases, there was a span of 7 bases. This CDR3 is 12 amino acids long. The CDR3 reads CASSIYGDGYTF. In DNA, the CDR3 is TGTGCCAGTAGTATATACGGGGATGGCTACACCTTC.